This T cell receptor (beta chain) was documented in a study of shared clonotypes between healthy human individuals. Only in-frame clones appear in the TCRdb table, and some are missing; sequencing was by immunoSEQ multiplex PCR. The sample holds some 1 million clones, about 74% seen once. The CDR3 has 17 amino acids. V lost 3 bases and J lost 0, with 12 bases in between. The germline V gene encodes CDR1 SGHAT and CDR2 FQNNGV. The TCR was taken from a man aged 18-30 years in good health. The chain joins TRBV11-2 to TRBJ2-6; D is possibly TRBD2 (5 bases). The sequenced material came from memory CD4+ T cells sorted from blood. As for subset: CD45RA-negative fraction. The CDR3 DNA sequence: TGTGCCAGCAGCTTCGACACCCGGGGCTCTGGGGCCAACGTCCTGACTTTC. Amino acids: CASSFDTRGSGANVLTF.